One and the same sample provided the 23 T cell receptor beta chains below, sequenced in a study of cytomegalovirus exposure and HLA in healthy donors (dated by TCRdb to 2015 to 2018). The library came from the immunoSEQ multiplex PCR assay. TCRdb stores this immuneACCESS table with in-frame sequences only. Part of the clones is absent; in the studies checked, under half of the shortfall reflects unresolved V genes, and no reason is known for the rest. In all, the sample holds 150,000 to 250,000 clones, and roughly 77% of those were seen once. Clones ranked in the top ten supply roughly 1.2% of the sample. The sequenced sample consisted of PBMCs. These receptors originate from a woman in her twenties or thirties in good health and CMV-seronegative.

The genes are TRBV27 and TRBJ2-5; 11 bases are shared with TRBD2. V shed 2 bases, J shed 4 bases, and the junction held 6 bases outside the gene matches. CDR1 is MNHEY, CDR2 SMNVEV, per germline (reference sequence). The CDR3 extends over 16 amino acids. This CDR3 is CASSLRLAGGGETQYF. DNA for the CDR3: TGTGCCAGCAGTTTAAGGCTAGCGGGAGGTGGAGAGACCCAGTACTTC.

The chain couples TRBV6-5 to TRBJ1-5, with D unclear. Germline V gives CDR1 MNHEY, CDR2 SVGAGI. The CDR3 is 13 residues long. V was pared by 0 bases and J by 7 bases, with 7 bases between. Here the CDR3 DNA reads TGTGCCAGCAGTTACTCGCGGGCCCAGCCCCAGCATTTT. This translates into CASSYSRAQPQHF.

The genes are TRBV13 and TRBJ2-7, with 7 bases lining up with TRBD1. Looked up from germline, CDR1 is PRHDT and CDR2 is FYEKMQ (reference sequence). V trimming: 5 bases; J trimming: 2 bases; junction bases outside the gene matches: 12. This CDR3 is 16 amino acids long. The CDR3 DNA follows: TGTGCCAGCAGCAAAAGAACGACAGGGCGACCCTACGAGCAGTACTTC. Protein product: CASSKRTTGRPYEQYF. Full variable domain (outside the CDR3, taken from reference TRBV13 and TRBJ2-7): AAGVIQSPRHLIKEKRETATLKCYPIPRHDTVYWYQQGPGQDPQFLISFYEKMQSDKGSIPDRFSAQQFSDYHSELNMSSLELGDSALYFCASSKRTTGRPYEQYFGPGTRLTVT.

The chain carries TRBV9 and TRBJ1-6; 7 bases are shared with TRBD1. The trim removed 4 bases at V and 7 bases at J, leaving 8 bases unmatched. This CDR3 is 15 amino acids long. Germline CDR1 is SGDLS and CDR2 is YYNGEE. CDR3 nucleotides: TGTGCCAGCAGCCCTCAGACAGGGCACAATTCACCCCTCCACTTT. It yields the protein CASSPQTGHNSPLHF.

V usage is TRBV12-1 and J usage is TRBJ1-2; the table's D call, TRBD1, was not checked against the DNA. TRBV12-1 is listed as a pseudogene. The CDR3 has 15 amino acids. The CDR3 reads CASSLGPGANYGYTF. The CDR3 DNA reads TGTGCCAGCAGCTTGGGACCAGGGGCTAACTATGGCTACACCTTC.

The rearrangement joins TRBV2 to TRBJ2-7; the match to TRBD1 covers 7 bases. This CDR3 has 14 residues. Per germline, CDR1 SNHLY and CDR2 FYNNEI. With V trimmed by 3 bases and J by 0 bases, 2 bases remained unmatched. The CDR3 is CASSDRDSSYEQYF. As DNA, the CDR3 is TGTGCCAGCAGTGACCGGGACAGCTCCTACGAGCAGTACTTC. The full variable domain, completed using reference TRBV2 and TRBJ2-7, is EPEVTQTPSHQVTQMGQEVILRCVPISNHLYFYWYRQILGQKVEFLVSFYNNEISEKSEIFDDQFSVERPDGSNFTLKIRSTKLEDSAMYFCASSDRDSSYEQYFGPGTRLTVT.

V usage is TRBV5-1 and J usage is TRBJ1-2; 8 bases fit TRBD1. CDR3 length: 14 amino acids. Germline values: CDR1 SGHRS, CDR2 YFSETQ. V shed 3 bases and J 5 bases; nucleotides not matched to a gene: 6. CDR3: CASSWEQGGYGYTF. DNA for the CDR3: TGCGCCAGCAGCTGGGAACAGGGGGGTTATGGCTACACCTTC.

CDR3 coding DNA: TGCGCCAGCAGCTTGGCCGGGGTACAGGGGGGACTAAACGAGCAGTACTTC. This sequence encodes CASSLAGVQGGLNEQYF. This chain joins TRBV5-1 and TRBJ2-7; the D gene is possibly TRBD1 (8 bases). V gave up 0 bases and J gave up 5 bases, with 21 bases separating them. CDR3 length equals 17 residues. Germline values: CDR1 SGHRS, CDR2 YFSETQ.

The chain is built from TRBV28 and TRBJ2-7, with D perhaps matching TRBD2 (6 bases). Germline V gives CDR1 MDHEN, CDR2 SYDVKM. This CDR3 contains 13 residues. Trimming cost V 5 bases and J 6 bases, with 14 bases left between them. CDR3 sequence reads: CASSTGAKREQYF. In DNA form, the CDR3 reads TGTGCCAGCAGTACGGGAGCCAAGCGCGAGCAGTACTTC.

The CDR3 spells CASSLFRLREAFF. As DNA, the CDR3 is TGTGCCAGCAGTTTGTTTAGGCTCCGGGAGGCTTTCTTT. The gene calls are TRBV28 and TRBJ1-1; D gene unclear. The CDR3 spans 13 residues. CDR1 is MDHEN, CDR2 SYDVKM, per germline. Deletions cut 3 bases from V and 11 bases from J, with 16 bases between.

At least ten counts were recorded for this clone. The chain uses TRBV7-9 and TRBJ1-5; 8 nucleotides match TRBD1. With V trimmed by 3 bases and J by 6 bases, 7 bases remained unmatched. The CDR3 is made up of 15 amino acids. Germline lookup yields CDR1 SEHNR and CDR2 FQNEAQ (reference sequence). The CDR3 region has the DNA TGTGCCAGCAGCTTCGGACAGGGTGGAAGTCAGCCCCAGCATTTT. Translating it yields CASSFGQGGSQPQHF. Full variable domain (outside the CDR3, taken from reference TRBV7-9 and TRBJ1-5): DTGVSQNPRHKITKRGQNVTFRCDPISEHNRLYWYRQTLGQGPEFLTYFQNEAQLEKSRLLSDRFSAERPKGSFSTLEIQRTEQGDSAMYLCASSFGQGGSQPQHFGDGTRLSIL.

This clone was recorded a few times. This rearrangement joins TRBV6-4 to TRBJ2-1; TRBD2 aligns across 13 bases. The ends lost 4 bases at V and 6 bases at J; junction bases unmatched: 3. The CDR3 runs to 15 residues. Germline V gene data show CDR1 as MRHNA and CDR2 as SNTAGT. Written as DNA, the CDR3 is TGTGCCAGCAGTGGACTAGCGGGGGGCCCCAATGAGCAGTTCTTC. Amino acid sequence: CASSGLAGGPNEQFF.

This CDR3 reads CASSLGQVKNSPLHF. The CDR3 DNA follows: TGTGCCAGCAGCTTAGGACAGGTTAAAAATTCACCCCTCCACTTT. The V call is TRBV7-3, the J call TRBJ1-6; 7 nucleotides match TRBD1. Losses at the gene ends were 2 bases for V and 7 bases for J; bases not matched to a gene: 5. Germline CDR1 and CDR2: SGHTA and FQGTGA. This CDR3 has 15 residues.

The chain's CDR3 is CASSLHTTGTPTYEQYF. The CDR3 nucleotides are TGCGCCAGCAGCTTACATACCACCGGGACACCGACCTACGAGCAGTACTTC. The J gene is TRBJ2-7, the V gene TRBV5-1, with D possibly TRBD1 on 6 matching bases. This CDR3 spans 17 amino acids. V lost 2 bases and J 2 bases, leaving 20 bases between the germline ends. Germline-derived CDR1 and CDR2 are SGHRS and YFSETQ.

A single count supports this clone. The J gene is TRBJ2-7, the V gene TRBV18, with D tentatively TRBD1 (5 bases). Trimming left V 3 bases short and J 0 bases short, with 12 bases between. In germline, CDR1 is KGHSH, CDR2 LQKENI. The CDR3 runs 15 residues. The CDR3 loop reads CASSPDTLSSYEQYF. The CDR3 coding sequence is TGTGCCAGCTCACCGGACACCTTAAGCTCCTACGAGCAGTACTTC.

This sequence joins TRBV5-4 and TRBJ1-5; D is undetermined. Germline V gene data show CDR1 as SGHNT and CDR2 as YYREEE (reference sequence). V lost 0 bases and J 7 bases, leaving 11 bases between the germline ends. The CDR3 consists of 14 residues. The CDR3, as DNA: TGTGCCAGCAGCTTGGGAGGGTCGGGGCAGCCCCAGCATTTT. Translating it yields CASSLGGSGQPQHF.

The chain employs TRBV7-6 and TRBJ2-1; 9 nucleotides agree with TRBD2. The germline gives CDR1 SGHVS, CDR2 FNYEAQ. V was pared by 0 bases and J by 5 bases, with 8 bases of the junction left unmatched. The CDR3 length is 17 residues. The CDR3 DNA is TGTGCCAGCAGCTTAGCTCGGCCTAGCGGGGCCGACAATGAGCAGTTCTTC. Amino acid sequence: CASSLARPSGADNEQFF.

The gene calls are TRBV7-2 and TRBJ1-2; 8 bases are shared with TRBD1. Germline CDR1 and CDR2: SGHTA and FQGNSA. V gave up 5 bases and J gave up 8 bases; unmatched junction bases: 13. The CDR3 length is 15 residues. CDR3 amino acids: CASSGQSQGAVGYTF. Here the CDR3 DNA reads TGTGCCAGCAGCGGGCAGTCCCAGGGGGCAGTGGGCTACACCTTC.

The chain uses TRBV11-2 and TRBJ1-1; maybe TRBD1 (5 bases). The CDR3 is made up of 15 amino acids. The germline V gene encodes CDR1 SGHAT and CDR2 FQNNGV. V lost 1 base to trimming and J lost 4 bases, with 13 bases between them. CDR3 amino acids: CASSLVGGPTTEAFF. In DNA form, the CDR3 reads TGTGCCAGCAGCTTAGTGGGGGGTCCCACCACTGAAGCTTTCTTT.

This rearrangement joins TRBV19 to TRBJ1-1; TRBD1 is a possible D gene (5 bases). Trimming shortened V by 7 bases and J by 4 bases, and 10 bases separated the two germline ends. The CDR3 has 12 residues. Germline V gives CDR1 LNHDA, CDR2 SQIVND (reference sequence). The CDR3 bases are TGTGCCAGTACCCCCGGGGGCACTGAAGCTTTCTTT. Its protein product is CASTPGGTEAFF.

The V and J genes are TRBV5-4 and TRBJ2-7; no clear D gene. The germline V gene encodes CDR1 SGHNT and CDR2 YYREEE (reference sequence). V was cut by 0 bases and J by 2 bases, with 12 bases left in between. The CDR3 covers 15 residues. CDR3: CASSLELSGAYEQYF. In DNA form, the CDR3 reads TGTGCCAGCAGCTTGGAATTATCGGGTGCCTACGAGCAGTACTTC.

V and J are TRBV6-1 and TRBJ1-2; the D gene is possibly TRBD1 (6 bases). Germline V gene lookup returns CDR1 MNHNS and CDR2 SASEGT. This CDR3 region has 16 residues. V was trimmed by 3 bases and J by 4 bases, leaving 18 bases between them. CDR3 sequence reads: CASSESGQGFAYGYTF. CDR3 DNA: TGTGCCAGCAGTGAGAGCGGCCAGGGGTTTGCCTATGGCTACACCTTC.

This clone was counted a single time. The rearrangement joins TRBV11-1 to TRBJ2-7; 9 positions match TRBD2. This CDR3 spans 14 amino acids. Germline V CDR1 and CDR2: SGHAT, FQDESV (reference sequence). Germline trimming cut 1 base from V and 4 bases from J; bases unmatched to any gene: 2. The CDR3 DNA follows: TGTGCCAGCAGCTTAGGTAGCGGGGGATACGAGCAGTACTTC. It encodes CASSLGSGGYEQYF. Full variable domain (missing parts from reference TRBV11-1 and TRBJ2-7): EAEVAQSPRYKITEKSQAVAFWCDPISGHATLYWYRQILGQGPELLVQFQDESVVDDSQLPKDRFSAERLKGVDSTLKIQPAELGDSAMYLCASSLGSGGYEQYFGPGTRLTVT.